These 17 T cell receptor beta chains share one sample of origin, sequenced in a study of T cell changes during pregnancy in multiple sclerosis. TCRdb's copy holds only in-frame clones and misses some; the assay was immunoSEQ multiplex PCR. The sample has tens of thousands of clones; around 88% are singletons. The sample here was CD4+ T cells from peripheral blood mononuclear cells, taken in the first trimester of pregnancy. Source of these receptors: a female donor in good health, enrolled as a control in a pregnancy study.

In this sample, this clone turned up a few times. The genes are TRBV9 and TRBJ2-2; 8 bases match TRBD2. The junction had 4 bases not matched to a gene; V was cut back by 0 bases and J by 3 bases. There are 16 residues in the CDR3. Germline V CDR1 and CDR2: SGDLS, YYNGEE. CDR3 protein: CASSVGVGGDTGELFF. The CDR3 DNA follows: TGTGCCAGCAGCGTAGGGGTCGGGGGGGACACCGGGGAGCTGTTTTTT.

The chain is built from TRBV5-1 and TRBJ1-2; D is possibly TRBD1 (6 bases). V was pared by 0 bases and J by 5 bases, with 14 bases between. This CDR3 has 15 amino acids. Per germline, CDR1 SGHRS and CDR2 YFSETQ. In nucleotides, the CDR3 is TGCGCCAGCAGCTTGGCCGCAGGGGAAGGTTATGGCTACACCTTC. This translates into CASSLAAGEGYGYTF.

V usage is TRBV10-2 and J usage is TRBJ1-5, with a possible D match to TRBD1 (6 bases). CDR1 is WSHSY and CDR2 is SAAADI in the germline V gene. The CDR3 has 13 residues. V lost 2 bases and J 12 bases, leaving 14 bases between the germline ends. The chain's CDR3 is CASSENDGGLQHF. The CDR3 region has the DNA TGCGCCAGCAGTGAGAATGATGGGGGCCTCCAGCATTTT.

The chain couples TRBV7-3 to TRBJ2-1, with D perhaps TRBD1 (5 bases). V lost 1 base and J lost 8, with 9 bases in between. From germline, CDR1 is SGHTA and CDR2 FQGTGA. This CDR3 region has 13 residues. CDR3 region: CASSLRQNDEQFF. The CDR3 DNA follows: TGTGCCAGCAGCTTAAGACAGAACGATGAGCAGTTCTTC.

The chain has TRBV12-2 and TRBJ1-4; TRBD1 is taken as the D call from the table, unchecked against the DNA. TRBV12-2 is tagged as a pseudogene. The CDR3 sequence is 13 residues long. The CDR3 coding sequence is TGTGCAAGTCGCTTGGCCCTGAATGAAAAACTGTTTTTT. Translation: CASRLALNEKLFF.

V usage is TRBV19 and J usage is TRBJ1-6; D possibly corresponds to TRBD1 (6 bases). The germline CDR1 and CDR2 sequences are LNHDA and SQIVND (reference sequence). CDR3 length: 14 amino acids. Trimming took 3 bases from V and 5 from J, leaving 8 bases between them. DNA of the CDR3: TGTGCCAGTAGTATTGGACAGAATAATTCACCCCTCCACTTT. This gives the protein CASSIGQNNSPLHF.

In the case of this clone: Other DNA sequences of this sample code for an identical CDR3. For the CDR3, the DNA is TGTGCCAGCTCCCCGGACAAAGGGTATGGCTACACCTTC. It is translated as CASSPDKGYGYTF. The genes are TRBV18 and TRBJ1-2; the D gene is possibly TRBD1 (5 bases). CDR3 length: 13 residues. Germline V gives CDR1 KGHSH, CDR2 LQKENI. Trimming stripped 6 bases from V and 5 bases from J, with 13 bases between.

V and J are TRBV4-1 and TRBJ1-1; a weak D match, TRBD1 (6 bases). V shed 4 bases and J shed 1 base, with 13 bases lying between them. Germline lookup yields CDR1 MGHRA and CDR2 YSYEKL. The CDR3 contains 15 residues. The CDR3 bases are TGCGCCAGCAGCCTAACCGGACAGCCGAACACTGAAGCTTTCTTT. It encodes CASSLTGQPNTEAFF.

This sequence joins TRBV28 and TRBJ2-7; 8 bases align to TRBD1. Germline lookup yields CDR1 MDHEN and CDR2 SYDVKM. The CDR3 spans 14 residues. V shed 7 bases, J shed 3 bases, and the junction held 8 bases outside the gene matches. The chain's CDR3 is CASTRTGTGYEQYF. Written as DNA, the CDR3 is TGTGCCAGCACCCGGACAGGGACGGGCTACGAGCAGTACTTC.

This clone was seen once. The gene calls are TRBV28 and TRBJ1-5; tentative D call: TRBD1 (5 bases). The germline CDR1 and CDR2 sequences are MDHEN and SYDVKM. V was pared by 3 bases and J by 4 bases, with 10 bases between. This CDR3 has 14 amino acids. The CDR3 nucleotides are TGTGCCAGCAGTTTTACAGGAAAAAATCAGCCCCAGCATTTT. This gives the protein CASSFTGKNQPQHF. Variable domain in full (rest from reference TRBV28 and TRBJ1-5): DVKVTQSSRYLVKRTGEKVFLECVQDMDHENMFWYRQDPGLGLRLIYFSYDVKMKEKGDIPEGYSVSREKKERFSLILESASTNQTSMYLCASSFTGKNQPQHFGDGTRLSIL.

This chain joins TRBV28 and TRBJ2-1, with 10 bases aligning to TRBD2. From germline, CDR1 is MDHEN and CDR2 SYDVKM. V gave up 1 base and J gave up 0 bases; unmatched junction bases: 9. The CDR3 has 19 residues. Here the CDR3 reads CASSLSYLASGSSYNEQFF. The CDR3 coding sequence is TGTGCCAGCAGTTTATCCTACCTTGCTAGCGGGAGCTCCTACAATGAGCAGTTCTTC.

J is TRBJ1-1 and V is TRBV28; possibly TRBD1 for D (5 bases). Germline V CDR1 and CDR2: MDHEN, SYDVKM. The CDR3 consists of 14 residues. The ends were cut back, 4 bases at V and 4 bases at J, with 13 bases in the middle. The CDR3 loop reads CASSSSGGTTEAFF. The CDR3 DNA is TGTGCCAGCAGTTCGTCCGGGGGAACCACTGAAGCTTTCTTT.

The V and J genes are TRBV5-4 and TRBJ2-1, with D tentatively TRBD2 (6 bases). The CDR3 is 16 amino acids. Germline V gene data show CDR1 as SGHNT and CDR2 as YYREEE (reference sequence). The germline V and J ends were trimmed by 3 bases and 0 bases, with 13 bases remaining between them. The CDR3 here is CASSWGSGSSYNEQFF. CDR3 bases: TGTGCCAGCAGCTGGGGTAGCGGCAGCTCCTACAATGAGCAGTTCTTC.

This clone has a single count. This chain links TRBV5-1 with TRBJ2-7; 8 bases fit TRBD2. The CDR3 runs 16 residues. The germline gives CDR1 SGHRS, CDR2 YFSETQ. After removal of 3 bases from V and 1 base from J, the junction contained 9 bases not matched to a gene. Written as DNA, the CDR3 is TGCGCCAGCAGCTGGGACCTAGCGGGCGGGTCCTACGAGCAGTACTTC. Translating it yields CASSWDLAGGSYEQYF.

The chain employs TRBV27 and TRBJ2-3; 12 bases line up with TRBD2. Germline V CDR1 and CDR2: MNHEY, SMNVEV (reference sequence). Losses at the gene ends were 5 bases for V and 4 bases for J; bases not matched to a gene: 7. The CDR3 loop spans 16 amino acids. CDR3 in amino acids: CASSDKLAGGADTQYF. CDR3 bases: TGTGCCAGCAGTGATAAACTAGCGGGAGGTGCAGATACGCAGTATTTT.

The rearrangement uses TRBV7-2 and TRBJ2-1; D possibly corresponds to TRBD1 (6 bases). Trimming took 10 bases from V and 4 from J, leaving 14 bases between them. The CDR3 has 13 amino acids. In germline, CDR1 is SGHTA, CDR2 FQGNSA. The CDR3 spells CATGTRGYNEQFF. The CDR3 DNA is TGTGCCACCGGGACAAGGGGGTACAATGAGCAGTTCTTC.

The genes are TRBV6-5 and TRBJ2-3; 9 nucleotides match TRBD2. Per germline, CDR1 MNHEY and CDR2 SVGAGI. The CDR3 length is 15 residues. V trimming: 7 bases; J trimming: 2 bases; junction bases outside the gene matches: 7. The CDR3 sequence: CASTRLAGPTDTQYF. In DNA form, the CDR3 reads TGTGCCAGCACCCGGCTAGCGGGGCCCACAGATACGCAGTATTTT.